The present T cell receptor (beta chain) was sequenced within a study of yellow fever vaccine responses in identical twins. TCRdb re-called the RT-PCR reads through MiXCR, storing one row per CDR3 protein. Altogether under 20,000 distinct CDR3 sequences are present, around two thirds being singletons, with the ten largest covering around 2%. Trimming cost V 0 bases and J 7 bases, with 10 bases left between them. The CDR3 is 15 residues long. This clonotype was seen a handful of times. The TCR was taken from a woman aged 18-30 years who received the yellow fever vaccine. The chain joins TRBV12-3 or TRBV12-4 to TRBJ1-6; D is ambiguous. The sample was T cells from blood (PBMCs), unsorted or a sorted subset (not recorded which), taken before or after yellow fever vaccination (not recorded which). CDR3 sequence reads: CASSLATVGNSPLHF. The CDR3 DNA follows: TGTGCCAGCAGTTTAGCCACGGTGGGGAATTCACCCCTCCACTTT.